This is a list of T cell receptor beta chains from one sample in a study of T cell changes during pregnancy in multiple sclerosis. Using immunoSEQ multiplex PCR, the repertoire was profiled, and TCRdb retains in-frame clones only, with some absent. The table includes 70,000 to 75,000 clones, about nine tenths detected once. The sample was peripheral blood, taken in the second trimester of pregnancy. All receptors derive from a female donor with multiple sclerosis, enrolled in a pregnancy study. CDR3s include the opening cysteine and the closing phenylalanine or tryptophan. The D gene is left open where the match is weak. The size entry is marked missing in some rows and otherwise reads once, few, many or a size class.

d_gene: TRBD1; abundance: NA; j_gene: TRBJ1-5; v_gene: TRBV4-3; CDR3nt: TGCGCCAGCAGCCAACAAGACAGGGGGATTTATAGCAATCAGCCCCAGCATTTT; CDR3aa: CASSQQDRGIYSNQPQHF
d_gene: TRBD1; abundance: NA; j_gene: TRBJ2-1; v_gene: TRBV6-5; CDR3nt: TGTGCCAGCAGTTACGCACAGGGGGGAAATGAGCAGTTCTTC; CDR3aa: CASSYAQGGNEQFF
d_gene: TRBD2; abundance: NA; j_gene: TRBJ2-2; v_gene: TRBV10-3; CDR3nt: TGTGCCATCAGTCCGACAGCGGGGGTGGGGACCGGGGAGCTGTTTTTT; CDR3aa: CAISPTAGVGTGELFF
d_gene: NA; abundance: NA; j_gene: TRBJ1-1; v_gene: TRBV7-6; CDR3nt: TGTGCCAGCAGCTTAGGGGCAGAAATGAACACTGAAGCTTTCTTT; CDR3aa: CASSLGAEMNTEAFF
d_gene: TRBD1; abundance: NA; j_gene: TRBJ2-1; v_gene: TRBV9; CDR3nt: TGTGCCAGCAGCGTAAGTTTCGGACAGGGGGCAGGAACCTACAATGAGCAGTTCTTC; CDR3aa: CASSVSFGQGAGTYNEQFF
d_gene: TRBD1; abundance: NA; j_gene: TRBJ1-1; v_gene: TRBV18; CDR3nt: TGTGCCAGCTTCGCAGGGGGGACTGAAGCTTTCTTT; CDR3aa: CASFAGGTEAFF
d_gene: NA; abundance: NA; j_gene: TRBJ2-5; v_gene: TRBV2; CDR3nt: TGTGCCAGCAGTGAGGAGGTGGGGGCTTGGGAGACCCAGTACTTC; CDR3aa: CASSEEVGAWETQYF
d_gene: NA; abundance: NA; j_gene: TRBJ2-7; v_gene: TRBV27; CDR3nt: TGTGCCAGCAGATTCAGGGGCGCCCCGGGGGGCGAGCAGTACTTC; CDR3aa: CASRFRGAPGGEQYF
d_gene: TRBD1; abundance: NA; j_gene: TRBJ2-7; v_gene: TRBV4-2; CDR3nt: TGTGCCAGCAGCCAAGGGATCCCGGGACAGTGGGGACCCCTCTCCTACGAGCAGTACTTC; CDR3aa: CASSQGIPGQWGPLSYEQYF
d_gene: TRBD2; abundance: once; j_gene: TRBJ2-1; v_gene: TRBV6-4; CDR3nt: TGTGCCAGCAGTCGACTAGCGGGAGACTACAATGAGCAGTTCTTC; CDR3aa: CASSRLAGDYNEQFF
d_gene: TRBD1; abundance: NA; j_gene: TRBJ2-4; v_gene: TRBV5-4; CDR3nt: TGTGCCAGCAGCTTAATTGGGACAGGAAACATTCAGTACTTC; CDR3aa: CASSLIGTGNIQYF
d_gene: TRBD1; abundance: once; j_gene: TRBJ2-1; v_gene: TRBV7-9; CDR3nt: TGTGCCAGCAGCTTAGTGTTGGGTCAGGGGGCCTACAATGAGCAGTTCTTC; CDR3aa: CASSLVLGQGAYNEQFF
d_gene: TRBD2; abundance: NA; j_gene: TRBJ2-2; v_gene: TRBV18; CDR3nt: TGTGCCAGCTCACCAATATTGACTAGCGGGACCGGGGAGCTGTTTTTT; CDR3aa: CASSPILTSGTGELFF
d_gene: TRBD1; abundance: NA; j_gene: TRBJ1-2; v_gene: TRBV5-1; CDR3nt: TGCGCCAGCAGCGGCGGGGACAGGGGAAGTGGCTACACCTTC; CDR3aa: CASSGGDRGSGYTF
d_gene: TRBD1; abundance: NA; j_gene: TRBJ1-2; v_gene: TRBV2; CDR3nt: TGTGCCAGCAACTTACAGGGGGTACTGGAGTTCTATGGCTACACCTTC; CDR3aa: CASNLQGVLEFYGYTF
d_gene: NA; abundance: NA; j_gene: TRBJ2-5; v_gene: TRBV11-2; CDR3nt: TGTGCCAGCAGTCCCACGGTAGAGACCCAGTACTTC; CDR3aa: CASSPTVETQYF
d_gene: TRBD1; abundance: NA; j_gene: TRBJ1-1; v_gene: TRBV2; CDR3nt: TGTGCCAGCAGACCGGGACAGCCAAGTGTTTTCTTT; CDR3aa: CASRPGQPSVFF
d_gene: TRBD1; abundance: once; j_gene: TRBJ1-1; v_gene: TRBV30; CDR3nt: TGTGCCTCTACCCCGGACAGGGGGACTGAAGCTTTCTTT; CDR3aa: CASTPDRGTEAFF
d_gene: NA; abundance: NA; j_gene: TRBJ2-7; v_gene: TRBV11-2; CDR3nt: TGTGCCAGCAGCTTAGTTCGCGACTACGAGCAGTACTTC; CDR3aa: CASSLVRDYEQYF
d_gene: TRBD2; abundance: NA; j_gene: TRBJ2-1; v_gene: TRBV5-1; CDR3nt: TGCGCCAGCAGCCCCCTAGCGGGGGGGCCGGGTGAGCAGTTCTTC; CDR3aa: CASSPLAGGPGEQFF
d_gene: TRBD2; abundance: NA; j_gene: TRBJ2-7; v_gene: TRBV6-1; CDR3nt: TGTGCCAGCAGGGAAGCTAGCGGGAGTTCCTACGAGCAGTACTTC; CDR3aa: CASREASGSSYEQYF
d_gene: NA; abundance: NA; j_gene: TRBJ2-3; v_gene: TRBV18; CDR3nt: TGTGCCAGCTCACCACCGGGGGGTGGACGCACAGATACGCAGTATTTT; CDR3aa: CASSPPGGGRTDTQYF
d_gene: NA; abundance: once; j_gene: TRBJ1-1; v_gene: TRBV18; CDR3nt: TGTGCCAGCTCACCTGTATCACAGGGACTATCGGGGGGCACTGAAGCTTTCTTT; CDR3aa: CASSPVSQGLSGGTEAFF
d_gene: TRBD2; abundance: NA; j_gene: TRBJ2-4; v_gene: TRBV27; CDR3nt: TGTGCCAGCAGTTTATCTGGGACTAGCGGGAGCCCTTGGAACATTCAGTACTTC; CDR3aa: CASSLSGTSGSPWNIQYF
d_gene: NA; abundance: NA; j_gene: TRBJ1-4; v_gene: TRBV28; CDR3nt: TGTGCCAGCAGGCGTCGACAGGATCCTAATGAAAAACTGTTTTTT; CDR3aa: CASRRRQDPNEKLFF
d_gene: TRBD1; abundance: NA; j_gene: TRBJ2-5; v_gene: TRBV29-1; CDR3nt: TGCAGCGTTAGCGGACAGGGGGCGGGGGAGACCCAGTACTTC; CDR3aa: CSVSGQGAGETQYF
d_gene: TRBD2; abundance: NA; j_gene: TRBJ2-3; v_gene: TRBV6-4; CDR3nt: TGTGCCAGCAGTGACGAGAGCGGGGGGACGCAGTATTTT; CDR3aa: CASSDESGGTQYF
d_gene: NA; abundance: NA; j_gene: TRBJ1-4; v_gene: TRBV2; CDR3nt: TGTGCCAGCCGACTCCACGCAACTAATGAAAAACTGTTTTTT; CDR3aa: CASRLHATNEKLFF
d_gene: TRBD1; abundance: NA; j_gene: TRBJ1-3; v_gene: TRBV6-5; CDR3nt: TGTGCCAGCCTGACAGGGACTGGAAACACCATATATTTT; CDR3aa: CASLTGTGNTIYF
d_gene: TRBD1; abundance: NA; j_gene: TRBJ1-4; v_gene: TRBV10-3; CDR3nt: TGTGCCACCGGACAGGGTGGGGGGACTAATGAAAAACTGTTTTTT; CDR3aa: CATGQGGGTNEKLFF
d_gene: TRBD1; abundance: NA; j_gene: TRBJ2-7; v_gene: TRBV6-1; CDR3nt: TGTGCCAGCAGTGCCGGGACAGGGGGCTACGAGCAGTACTTC; CDR3aa: CASSAGTGGYEQYF
d_gene: TRBD1; abundance: NA; j_gene: TRBJ2-6; v_gene: TRBV18; CDR3nt: TGTGCCAGCTCCCCTTCGACAGGGGGCATTTCTGGGGCCAACGTCCTGACTTTC; CDR3aa: CASSPSTGGISGANVLTF
d_gene: TRBD1; abundance: NA; j_gene: TRBJ1-4; v_gene: TRBV19; CDR3nt: TGTGCCAGTAGCCGACAGGGCGAGAGTGAAAAACTGTTTTTT; CDR3aa: CASSRQGESEKLFF